The clone carrying this TCR beta chain was seen only a few times. With 5 bases removed from V and 4 bases from J, the gap between germline ends came to 18 bases. CDR3 length: 15 amino acids. Germline assignment: CDR1 MNHEY and CDR2 SVGAGI. The data were taken from a study of shared T cell receptors in the human thymus. Repertoires were generated with immunoSEQ multiplex PCR, while TCRdb's copy carries only in-frame clones and drops some. This sample has roughly 500,000 clones, with 78% found just once. This sample was also put to use in a study of human thymus T cells. This second study says: Thymic resections from corrective heart surgery supplied the tissue.

This sequence joins TRBV6-5 and TRBJ2-7, with D tentatively TRBD2 (6 bases). Sequenced sample: thymocytes. The TCR originated in a boy younger than two with a congenital heart defect. The CDR3 bases are TGTGCCAGCAGTCACCCCGGGAGTTCCAGGTACGAGCAGTACTTC. This sequence encodes CASSHPGSSRYEQYF.